This T cell receptor beta chain was found in a study of T cell responses to AZD1222 COVID-19 vaccine. Profiling relied on immunoSEQ multiplex PCR, and the TCRdb table lists in-frame clones only, not all of them. The table records 140,000 or so clones, roughly nine tenths of them present only once. Whether given at about 4 or about 12 weeks, second doses were pooled. Study outcomes and limitations: Only 5 or 6 AZD1222 recipients were seropositive at baseline. The donors showed a predominance of white British ancestry and of females, with possible underestimation of clonal diversity.

In regard to this clone: Its specificity is unknown.

The sample was peripheral blood, taken 28 days after the second AZD1222 dose. The sequence was obtained from an adult who received the AZD1222 COVID-19 vaccine.

The CDR3 DNA follows: TGTGCCACCAGTGATCCCAAGACAGGGGGCTACGAGCAGTACTTC. It codes for CATSDPKTGGYEQYF. The chain combines TRBV24-1 with TRBJ2-7; TRBD1 matches 9 bases. This CDR3 has 15 amino acids. Trimming at V came to 3 bases and at J to 3 bases, leaving 5 bases not matched to a gene. Germline loops: CDR1 KGHDR, CDR2 SFDVKD.